This is a list of T cell receptor beta chains from one sample in a study of blood T cells in healthy people across ages. A single record per CDR3 protein comes from TCRdb applying MiXCR to the 5' RACE reads. In the table there are approximately 900,000 distinct CDR3 sequences, roughly 48% of which are singletons. Input material: blood. These receptors were taken from a young man in good health. Each CDR3 is given with its conserved first and last residue. D genes are given only for firm matches. Rows may omit the clone size; those that give it use once, few, many or a size class.

TRBV2	.	.	TRBJ2-5	CASSAEREETQYF	TGTGCCAGCAGTGCGGAAAGGGAAGAGACCCAGTACTTC
TRBV11-2	.	.	TRBJ1-1	CASSPLHKNEAFF	TGTGCCAGCAGCCCCCTTCACAAGAATGAAGCTTTCTTT
TRBV29-1	.	.	TRBJ2-5	CSAPGPAGETQYF	TGCAGCGCTCCGGGGCCAGCGGGAGAGACCCAGTACTTC
TRBV5-5	TRBD1	few	TRBJ2-3	CASSIGTGRSADTQYF	TGTGCCAGCAGCATAGGGACAGGGAGGAGTGCAGATACGCAGTATTTT
TRBV28	.	.	TRBJ2-7	CANSGITGSYEQYF	TGTGCCAACAGTGGAATTACGGGGTCCTACGAGCAGTACTTC
TRBV20-1	TRBD1	once	TRBJ2-3	CSATRQGSTDTQYF	TGCAGTGCTACTAGACAGGGTAGCACAGATACGCAGTATTTT
TRBV20-1	TRBD1	.	TRBJ1-4	CSASQQGGTNEKLFF	TGCAGTGCTAGTCAACAGGGGGGCACTAATGAAAAACTGTTTTTT
TRBV3-1	.	few	TRBJ2-3	CASSPTRDGLQYF	TGTGCCAGCAGCCCCACCAGGGACGGCTTGCAGTATTTT
TRBV28	.	.	TRBJ2-5	CASSLFGAQETQYF	TGTGCCAGCAGTTTATTTGGAGCCCAAGAGACCCAGTACTTC
TRBV4-1	.	.	TRBJ2-7	CASSQVRESYEQYF	TGCGCCAGCAGCCAAGTCCGGGAATCCTACGAGCAGTACTTC
TRBV4-3	.	.	TRBJ2-3	CASSQDPLSGPSSTDTQYF	TGCGCCAGCAGCCAAGATCCTCTTTCGGGGCCTTCTAGCACAGATACGCAGTATTTT
TRBV5-1	TRBD1	.	TRBJ2-7	CASSTPTTGPFLEQYF	TGCGCCAGCAGCACACCGACGACAGGGCCCTTTCTCGAGCAGTACTTC
TRBV27	.	few	TRBJ2-7	CASSLTDRSRYEQYF	TGTGCCAGCAGTTTAACTGACAGGTCCCGTTACGAGCAGTACTTC
TRBV3-1	.	few	TRBJ2-3	CASSQGIRGGTDTQYF	TGTGCCAGCAGCCAAGGGATCCGGGGCGGCACAGATACGCAGTATTTT
TRBV3-1	.	.	TRBJ1-1	CASSQGGVTEAFF	TGTGCCAGCAGCCAAGGGGGGGTAACTGAAGCTTTCTTT
TRBV2	.	.	TRBJ1-5	CASRADASNQPQHF	TGTGCCAGCAGGGCGGACGCGAGCAATCAGCCCCAGCATTTT
TRBV12-3/TRBV12-4	.	.	TRBJ2-1	CASSLQDTVYNEQFF	TGTGCCAGCAGTTTACAGGATACAGTCTACAATGAGCAGTTCTTC
TRBV6-4	TRBD1	.	TRBJ2-3	CASSQGASSTDTQYF	TGTGCCAGCAGTCAGGGGGCTAGTAGCACAGATACGCAGTATTTT
TRBV5-4	TRBD1	.	TRBJ2-2	CASSLADGQGQLFF	TGTGCCAGCAGCTTGGCCGATGGACAGGGTCAGCTGTTTTTT
TRBV25-1	TRBD1	.	TRBJ1-1	CASSLPGQTNTEAFF	TGTGCCAGCAGTTTACCGGGACAGACTAACACTGAAGCTTTCTTT
TRBV6-5	.	.	TRBJ1-5	CASSYSAGPNQPQHF	TGTGCCAGCAGTTACTCGGCAGGGCCCAATCAGCCCCAGCATTTT
TRBV5-6	TRBD2	.	TRBJ2-1	CASRGVGLAGDSSYNEQFF	TGTGCCAGCAGGGGGGTGGGACTAGCGGGCGATAGCTCCTACAATGAGCAGTTCTTC
TRBV6-1	.	.	TRBJ2-1	CASSHGTQGNNEQFF	TGTGCTAGCAGTCACGGGACGCAGGGGAACAATGAGCAGTTCTTC
TRBV6-6	TRBD1	.	TRBJ2-1	CASDTGTGGHNEQFF	TGTGCCAGCGACACCGGGACAGGGGGACACAATGAGCAGTTCTTC
TRBV7-9	.	.	TRBJ1-5	CASSLMGMSNQPQHF	TGTGCCAGCAGCTTAATGGGGATGAGCAATCAGCCCCAGCATTTT
TRBV7-9	TRBD1	few	TRBJ1-4	CASSLGTGWNEKLFF	TGTGCCAGCAGCCTCGGGACAGGTTGGAATGAAAAACTGTTTTTT
TRBV7-9	.	.	TRBJ2-5	CVSSFTGYQETQYF	TGTGTCAGCAGCTTTACAGGATACCAAGAGACCCAGTACTTC
TRBV7-2	TRBD2	.	TRBJ2-5	CASSLVASGNLLREQYF	TGTGCCAGCAGCTTAGTGGCTAGCGGAAATCTCCTACGAGAGCAGTACTTC
TRBV28	.	many	TRBJ1-4	CASSLTGTNEKLFF	TGTGCCAGCAGCTTAACAGGAACTAATGAAAAACTGTTTTTT
TRBV3-1	TRBD1	.	TRBJ2-7	CASTKKGQEAYEQYF	TGTGCCAGCACCAAAAAGGGACAGGAAGCCTACGAGCAGTACTTC
TRBV2	.	.	TRBJ2-2	CASRPDAGELFF	TGTGCCAGCAGGCCTGACGCCGGGGAGCTGTTTTTT
TRBV5-1	.	.	TRBJ2-2	CASSSPTGNTGELFF	TGCGCCAGCAGCTCGCCGACAGGGAACACCGGGGAGCTGTTTTTT
TRBV4-1	.	.	TRBJ1-2	CASSQESGGASGYTF	TGCGCCAGCAGCCAAGAGAGTGGGGGAGCTAGTGGCTACACCTTC
TRBV20-1	.	.	TRBJ2-7	CSASTATYEQYF	TGCAGTGCTTCGACAGCCACCTACGAGCAGTACTTC
TRBV12-3/TRBV12-4	.	.	TRBJ1-2	CASSARQTIHYGYTF	TGTGCCAGCAGTGCCCGACAGACAATCCACTATGGCTACACCTTC
TRBV27	TRBD1	few	TRBJ2-7	CASSLSRAGGFYEQYF	TGTGCCAGCAGTTTATCGCGGGCAGGGGGTTTTTACGAGCAGTACTTC
TRBV10-2	.	.	TRBJ2-4	CASSVSGKEQYF	TGCGCCAGCAGTGTATCAGGGAAGGAGCAGTACTTC
TRBV15	TRBD1	many	TRBJ1-5	CATSRDKGARQPQHF	TGTGCCACCAGCAGAGATAAGGGGGCTCGGCAGCCCCAGCATTTT
TRBV12-5	.	.	TRBJ2-1	CASGLGPRGEVYNEQFF	TGTGCTAGTGGTTTGGGACCCAGAGGGGAGGTATACAATGAGCAGTTCTTC
TRBV6-1	TRBD2	.	TRBJ2-5	CASSEAGLGQETQYF	TGTGCCAGCAGTGAAGCGGGACTAGGACAAGAGACCCAGTACTTC
TRBV12-3/TRBV12-4	.	.	TRBJ1-6	CASSLPGESPLHF	TGTGCCAGCAGTCTACCGGGGGAGTCACCCCTCCACTTT
TRBV27	.	many	TRBJ2-1	CASSLRGSYNEQFF	TGCGCCAGCAGCCTCAGGGGTTCCTACAATGAGCAGTTCTTC
TRBV3-1	.	few	TRBJ2-3	CASSQAPGATRPTQYF	TGTGCCAGCAGCCAGGCTCCTGGCGCAACGAGACCTACGCAGTATTTT
TRBV6-5	TRBD2	.	TRBJ2-5	CASSPGTSRGQETQYF	TGTGCCAGCAGCCCCGGGACTAGCCGGGGGCAAGAGACCCAGTACTTC
TRBV11-3	.	.	TRBJ2-7	CASSPSRYYEQYF	TGTGCCAGCAGCCCTTCGCGGTATTACGAGCAGTACTTC
TRBV4-1	.	few	TRBJ1-2	CASSQDPWGSSYGYTF	TGCGCCAGCAGCCAAGATCCGTGGGGTTCCAGCTATGGCTACACCTTC
TRBV19	.	few	TRBJ2-3	CASTTQGLGADTQYF	TGTGCCAGTACGACCCAGGGCCTCGGGGCAGATACGCAGTATTTT
TRBV12-3/TRBV12-4	TRBD1	.	TRBJ1-1	CASSNGQGTRAFF	TGTGCCAGCAGTAACGGACAGGGTACGAGGGCTTTCTTT
TRBV5-6	.	.	TRBJ2-3	CASMGLSADTQYF	TGTGCCAGCATGGGACTCAGTGCAGATACGCAGTATTTT
TRBV20-1	TRBD2	few	TRBJ2-3	CSAPFTSGGALTDTQYF	TGCAGTGCTCCATTCACTAGCGGGGGGGCCTTGACAGATACGCAGTATTTT
TRBV30	TRBD1	.	TRBJ1-2	CAWSPGGTANYGYTF	TGTGCCTGGAGTCCCGGGGGGACAGCTAACTATGGCTACACCTTC
TRBV6-2/TRBV6-3	TRBD1	.	TRBJ1-5	CASSRTGNNQPQHF	TGTGCCAGCAGTAGGACAGGGAACAATCAGCCCCAGCATTTT
TRBV5-4	.	few	TRBJ2-6	CASRVLLSSGANVLTF	TGTGCCAGTCGCGTGTTGCTGAGCTCTGGGGCCAACGTCCTGACTTTC
TRBV28	.	.	TRBJ1-6	CASKAQRRNSPLHF	TGTGCCAGCAAAGCACAACGACGTAATTCACCCCTCCACTTT
TRBV10-3	.	.	TRBJ2-3	CAIKASTDTQYF	TGTGCCATCAAGGCAAGCACAGATACGCAGTATTTT